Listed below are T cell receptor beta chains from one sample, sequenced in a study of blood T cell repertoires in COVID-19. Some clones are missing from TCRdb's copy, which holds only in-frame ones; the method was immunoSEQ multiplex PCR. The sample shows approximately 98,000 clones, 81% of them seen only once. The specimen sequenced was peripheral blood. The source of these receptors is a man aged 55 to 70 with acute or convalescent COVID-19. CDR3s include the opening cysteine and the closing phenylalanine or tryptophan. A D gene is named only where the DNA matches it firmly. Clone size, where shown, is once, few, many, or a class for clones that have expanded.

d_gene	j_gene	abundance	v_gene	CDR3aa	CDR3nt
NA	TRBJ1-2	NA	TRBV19	CASTTDRPVDGYTF	TGTGCCAGTACCACCGACAGGCCGGTCGATGGCTACACCTTC
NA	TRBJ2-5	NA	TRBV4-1	CASSPTGRQQETQYF	TGCGCCAGCAGCCCCACGGGTCGTCAACAAGAGACCCAGTACTTC
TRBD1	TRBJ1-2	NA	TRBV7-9	CASSLGRDRNYGYTF	TGTGCCAGCAGCTTAGGACGGGACAGAAACTATGGCTACACCTTC
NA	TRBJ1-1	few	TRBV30	CAWKTGRTTEAFF	TGTGCCTGGAAAACAGGTCGGACCACTGAAGCTTTCTTT
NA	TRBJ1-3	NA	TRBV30	CAWSVLQGSGNTIYF	TGTGCCTGGAGTGTACTACAGGGTTCTGGAAACACCATATATTTT
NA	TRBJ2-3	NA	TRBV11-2	CASGHVTTDTQYF	TGTGCCAGCGGGCATGTTACCACAGATACGCAGTATTTT
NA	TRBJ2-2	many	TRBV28	CASTPGGRNTGELFF	TGTGCCAGCACCCCGGGGGGCAGGAACACCGGGGAGCTGTTTTTT
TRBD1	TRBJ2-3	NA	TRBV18	CASSPADRADTQYF	TGTGCCAGCTCACCAGCCGACAGGGCAGATACGCAGTATTTT
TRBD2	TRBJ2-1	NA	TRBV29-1	CSMEGLAGAREMNEQFF	TGCAGCATGGAAGGACTAGCGGGTGCCAGGGAAATGAATGAGCAGTTCTTC
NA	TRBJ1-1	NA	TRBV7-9	CASSLESTEAFF	TGTGCCAGCAGCTTAGAGAGTACTGAAGCTTTCTTT
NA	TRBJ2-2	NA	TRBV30	CAWSTRVTGELFF	TGTGCCTGGTCGACTAGAGTAACCGGGGAGCTGTTTTTT
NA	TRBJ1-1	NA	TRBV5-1	CASSLRQGYGEAFF	TGCGCCAGCAGCTTGAGGCAGGGCTACGGAGAAGCTTTCTTT
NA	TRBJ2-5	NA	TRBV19	CASSISPTETQYF	TGTGCCAGTAGTATTAGCCCCACGGAGACCCAGTACTTC
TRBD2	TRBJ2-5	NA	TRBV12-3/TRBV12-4	CASSLGLAGQYF	TGTGCCAGCAGCCTTGGACTAGCGGGCCAGTACTTC
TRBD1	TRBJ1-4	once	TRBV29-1	CSVGRDSGEKLFF	TGCAGCGTTGGCCGGGACAGTGGTGAAAAACTGTTTTTT
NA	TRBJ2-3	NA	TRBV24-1	CATSGRGRDLTDTQYF	TGTGCCACCAGTGGGCGAGGCCGGGATCTCACAGATACGCAGTATTTT
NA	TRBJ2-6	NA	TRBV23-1	CASRGWDKLYSGANVLTF	TGCGCCAGCAGGGGTTGGGACAAACTCTACTCTGGGGCCAACGTCCTGACTTTC
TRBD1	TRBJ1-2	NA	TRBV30	CAWSRTGPNYGYTF	TGTGCCTGGAGTAGGACAGGGCCTAACTATGGCTACACCTTC
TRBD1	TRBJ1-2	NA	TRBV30	CAWSAGTGRANYGYTF	TGTGCCTGGAGTGCCGGGACAGGGAGAGCTAACTATGGCTACACCTTC
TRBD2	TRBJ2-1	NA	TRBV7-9	CASSLRLAGGGEQFF	TGTGCCAGCAGCTTAAGACTAGCGGGAGGGGGTGAGCAGTTCTTC